The present TCR beta chain was sequenced within a study of cytomegalovirus exposure and HLA in healthy donors (dated by TCRdb to 2015 to 2018). Background for the entire study: An earlier analysis of approximately 550 of the donors reported about 250 Gb of sequence data and 117 million unique TCR beta sequences from 190 million or so T cells. An early release that covered about 600 HLA-typed donors contained approximately 300 gigabases of sequencing data and tens of millions of unique TCR sequences. A separate validation cohort of some 130 different subjects was used in addition to the approximately 610-subject first cohort. Among roughly 400 genotyped donors of the cohort, an average of about 240,000 unique TCR beta nucleotide sequences were sequenced per donor, around 18% of them non-productive. Donor age, sex, ethnicity and CMV serostatus were compiled together with the repertoire data. An earlier analysis of 587 of the donors used high-throughput TCR beta sequencing to judge whether each TCR beta V gene segment behaved as functional or pseudogenic. HLA typing included class I and class II loci at four-digit resolution. Genome-wide SNP genotypes for about 60% of the 666 donors were used in a later genetic analysis, which treated that subset as a discovery cohort. The study was designed to test whether signatures of past pathogen exposure could be identified by cataloging public T cell receptors. Every repertoire in the discovery cohort had been generated on one and the same sequencing platform. The study profiled the T cell repertoires of more than 500 subjects by immunosequencing and related them to cytomegalovirus serostatus. Typing coverage differed by locus: A, B, C, DRB1 and DQB1 were typed in roughly 620-630 donors, DQA1 in 500 to 550, DPA1 in over 600, and DPB1 in about 450. A later analysis re-analyzed previously published TCR beta repertoires from about 730 donors and added high-resolution HLA genotyping to study TCR occurrence patterns. Because of strong linkage in the cohort, four or five DR-DQ haplotypes were treated as single units for association and clustering. In the later analysis, no new phenotypic data were used to find candidate immune exposures; instead, reliance was placed on TCR beta sequences and their occurrence across donors. The study combined high-throughput TCR immunosequencing, statistical association of individual TCRs with disease status, and machine learning to predict cytomegalovirus infection status. Of the roughly 410 genotyped donors, less than 90% were placed in the genetic ancestry cluster associated with self-reported Caucasian donors.

The library was built by means of the immunoSEQ multiplex PCR assay. For the multiplex PCR, a mixture combining 60 forward primers for TCR Vbeta segments and 13 reverse primers for TCR Jbeta segments was used. The CDR3 region of rearranged TCR beta genes was amplified from genomic DNA by a multiplex PCR assay. Amplified TCR beta libraries were sequenced as 87-base-pair reads on the Illumina HiSeq System. For the original study's pipeline: In a later analysis, tens of millions of unique TCR beta chains were counted across the 650 to 700 repertoires, and about 10 million of these chains were shared by at least two donors. A nearest-neighbor algorithm error-corrected the raw reads and collapsed the reads into unique sequences, merging closely related sequences to remove PCR and sequencing errors. V, D and J gene segments were assigned by aligning CDR3 sequences to IMGT reference sequences. For a sequence to be retained, a match of at least six nucleotides to both a V gene segment and a J gene segment was required. Rearrangements were classified as productive when the CDR3 lacked stop codons and remained in frame with V and J, and all other rearrangements were classified as non-productive. Following IMGT convention, CDR3 was defined as the stretch from the second conserved V-encoded cysteine up to the conserved J-encoded phenylalanine. In an earlier analysis of approximately 500 of the donors, sequences lacking an unambiguous match to a single V gene segment were excluded. An earlier analysis of a few hundred of the donors called V segments functional above 56.7% productive rearrangements and segregating when the between-donor standard deviation exceeded 5%. To diagnose cytomegalovirus status from the catalog of TCR beta chain sequences, a statistical classification framework was built. A later analysis assigned V and J genes by comparing TCR nucleotide sequences with IMGT/GENE-DB human TR gene sequences. Using the TCRdist pipeline, a later analysis assigned CDR3 sequences along with most-parsimonious VDJ recombination scenarios. In a later analysis, each TCR beta chain was defined by its CDR3 amino acid sequence together with its V-gene family, and reads lacking a unique V-gene family were excluded. In a later analysis, approximately 640 highly shared, low-generation-probability nucleotide sequences were removed to address suspected cross-contamination and a sequencing artifact. In a later analysis, a clonal expansion index was calculated for each public chain from normalized within-repertoire ranks of inferred template counts. Generation probabilities in a later analysis came from a VDJ recombination model fitted to out-of-frame rearrangements, and those results were checked against IGoR. Hypergeometric tests were used in a later analysis to score TCR-TCR, TCR-HLA and TCR-CMV co-occurrence, with a repertoire-size bias correction applied to the TCR pairs. In a later analysis, false discovery rates were estimated by permuting HLA or CMV assignments 20 times. In a later analysis, co-occurring TCRs were grouped using DBSCAN, with TCRdist sequence similarity added in when clustering inside HLA-allele-positive subsets. Co-occurrence clustering excluded repertoires with fewer than 30,000 or more than 120,000 public chains, plus five with anomalous nucleotide sharing. The immuneACCESS repertoire file appears here via TCRdb, limited to in-frame rearrangements. These files lack a portion of the clones; in checked studies, under half of the deficit traces to unresolved V genes, and the cause of the others is not known. V and J calls plus clone size are reproduced from that table; the DNA served to infer D and trimming. The sample table lists 64,000 or so clones, approximately 83% of them with a count of one. Approximately 12% of the sample belongs to the ten largest clones.

About this clone: Which antigen it targets is not known. No quality values exist for individual bases; no much larger clone is one base distant.

CDR1 and CDR2, per the germline V gene (reference sequence), are MNHEY and SMNVEV. The CDR3 spans 13 residues, from the cysteine through the phenylalanine. Only the CDR3 region is kept as DNA, spanning 39 bases read in frame from base 1. V is cut back by 3 bases and J by 1 base, with 0 bases in the junction unmatched. In total, over 600 healthy bone marrow donors made up the cohort. All cohort members were sampled while nominally healthy, although unrecorded immune exposures were likely present. The donor was CMV seronegative and belonged to the group of 380 or so seronegative cohort members. Every donor gave a peripheral blood sample, and the peripheral blood mononuclear cells from that sample were used for TCR beta sequencing. Genomic DNA extraction from the blood cell samples was performed with the Qiagen DNeasy Blood Extraction Kit. The investigation overall reported the following: Specific HLA alleles were associated with 16,951 TCR beta sequences at a false discovery rate of 0.05 in a later analysis. In a later analysis, HLA-associated TCR beta chains showed more clonal expansion and lower generation probabilities than non-associated chains that were equally common. Assigning TCR associations to individual alleles was difficult when HLA alleles, especially DR and DQ, strongly co-occurred. In a later analysis, TCR association rates were found to vary across HLA loci, with the most associated TCRs seen for DRB1 alleles and the fewest for HLA-C alleles. In the study, around 150 TCR beta chains were listed as associated with cytomegalovirus. Because HLA typing was missing for some donors at each locus, association tests included only the typed subset. The only immune exposure information available for the cohort was CMV serostatus. The classifier was reported to diagnose cytomegalovirus status with high specificity and sensitivity in both the original and validation cohorts. Most TCR sequences were observed very rarely across donors, whereas some public TCRs were present in many individuals. It was suggested by the authors that the approach could potentially be generalized to other disease states and immunological phenotypes. Some IMGT-functional V segments, including TRBV6-2 and TRBV6-3, could not be told apart with the 87-base-pair reads, so those segments were excluded. Correlated functional status among segregating V segments might reflect linkage disequilibrium, but an unknown experimental factor could not be ruled out. Several of the top co-occurrence clusters appeared to be linked to parvovirus B19, influenza, CMV and Epstein-Barr virus, according to a later analysis. In a later analysis, most CMV-associated TCR beta chains were found to appear HLA-restricted, with HLA associations seemingly driven largely by CMV exposure. Presence/absence analyses assumed roughly uniform sequencing depth across donors, an assumption that may not hold. In a later genetic analysis, fewer N-insertions in productive TCRs were reported among donors in an Asian-associated ancestry cluster than the 666-donor mean. Broadly in line with IMGT annotations, most TCR beta V segments showed up in productive rearrangements about 87% or about 30% of the time in an earlier analysis of approximately 640 of the donors. A further reported finding was that TCR beta sequences accurately predicted the HLA-A and HLA-B alleles for most subjects in the first cohort. V-gene and J-gene trimming of TCR beta chains was associated with a missense DCLRE1C variant in a later genetic analysis, and the association was replicated in an independent cohort. The earlier analysis of 587 of the donors excluded approximately 15 rarely observed V segments, including chromosome 9 orphons, because counts were too low. A group of highly shared sequence variants was considered likely to be a technical artifact of the sequencing pipeline. In vitro tests confirmed that a few of the cytomegalovirus-associated TCR beta chains recognize cytomegalovirus antigens. This cohort had only TCR beta chains sequenced, and the lack of alpha or paired-chain data limited which features could be detected.

The sequence joins TRBV27 to TRBJ2-7, and 7 bases in between align with TRBD1. Sequenced sample: PBMCs. The sequence derives from a female donor in good health and CMV-seronegative. The CDR3 amino acid sequence is: CASSLGQSYEQYF. The sequenced DNA: TGTGCCAGCAGTTTGGGACAGTCCTACGAGCAGTACTTC.